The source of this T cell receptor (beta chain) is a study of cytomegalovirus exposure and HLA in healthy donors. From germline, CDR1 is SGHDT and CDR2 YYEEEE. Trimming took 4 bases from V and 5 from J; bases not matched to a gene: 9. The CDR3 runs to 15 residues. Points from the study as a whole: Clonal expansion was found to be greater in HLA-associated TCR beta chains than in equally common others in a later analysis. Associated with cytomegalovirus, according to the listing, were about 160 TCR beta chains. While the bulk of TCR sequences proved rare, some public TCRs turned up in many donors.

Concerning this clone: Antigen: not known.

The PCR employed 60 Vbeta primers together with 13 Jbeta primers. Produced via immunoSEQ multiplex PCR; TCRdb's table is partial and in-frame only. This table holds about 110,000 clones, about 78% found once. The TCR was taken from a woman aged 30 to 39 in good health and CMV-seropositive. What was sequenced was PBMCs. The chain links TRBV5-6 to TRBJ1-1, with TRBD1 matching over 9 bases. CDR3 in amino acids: CASSLRGQGGTEAFF. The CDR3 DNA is TGTGCCAGCAGCCTTAGGGGACAGGGCGGGACTGAAGCTTTCTTT.